This T cell receptor (beta chain) stems from a study of cytotoxic CD8 clonotypes in ibrutinib-treated CLL. Looked up from germline, CDR1 is MNHEY and CDR2 is SVGAGI. J was trimmed by 1 base and V by 4 bases; bases with no gene match: 3. The CDR3 consists of 15 residues. Profiling relied on immunoSEQ multiplex PCR, and the TCRdb table lists in-frame clones only, not all of them. The data hold 250,000 to 350,000 clones, with 76% observed a single time. The source is a human donor with chronic lymphocytic leukemia. Sample: PBMCs, taken at disease progression, from a patient treated with ibrutinib. The chain links TRBV6-5 to TRBJ2-4; 8 nucleotides align to TRBD2. DNA for the CDR3: TGTGCCAGCAGTTGGCCGGGGGGGGCCAAAAACATTCAGTACTTC. Its protein is CASSWPGGAKNIQYF.